Each of the 9 T cell receptor beta chains below was sequenced from the same sample in a study of metastatic and nonmetastatic thyroid tumors. TCRdb re-clonotyped the PCR reads via MiXCR. The data show over 35,000 clones, about a sixth seen once. Patients underwent thyroid surgery, and none had received any treatment before it. The sequenced sample consisted of tumor tissue. These receptors came from a female donor with papillary thyroid cancer or a benign thyroid nodule (not recorded which). Some clones in this sample may be carry-over from other donors' samples.

In its sample, this clone was seen many times. This chain links TRBV10-3 with TRBJ2-3, with unresolved D. Trimming took off 4 bases at V and 0 bases at J, with 8 bases between the two ends. Per germline, CDR1 ENHRY and CDR2 SYGVKD. The CDR3 runs to 14 residues. CDR3 region: CAISGLSSTDTQYF. The CDR3 region has the DNA TGTGCCATCAGTGGACTGAGCAGCACAGATACGCAGTATTTT.

This clone showed up many times. The rearrangement links TRBV28 to TRBJ1-3; 11 bases agree with TRBD1. CDR1 MDHEN and CDR2 SYDVKM come from the germline V gene. CDR3 length: 16 residues. V gave up 5 bases and J gave up 2 bases; unmatched junction bases: 5. The chain's CDR3 is CASSTRTGGPGNTIYF. In DNA form, the CDR3 reads TGTGCCAGCAGTACACGGACAGGGGGCCCTGGAAACACCATATATTTT.

This clone rates as medium-sized (0.01 to 0.1%). V and J are TRBV20-1 and TRBJ2-7; 10 bases fit TRBD2. Per germline, CDR1 DFQATT and CDR2 SNEGSKA (reference sequence). The V segment lost 3 bases and the J segment 7 bases; nucleotides outside the gene matches: 12. The CDR3 is made up of 15 amino acids. This CDR3 is CSASRQGLAGVEQYF. In nucleotides, the CDR3 is TGCAGTGCTAGTCGACAGGGGCTAGCGGGAGTAGAGCAGTACTTC.

The chain links TRBV20-1 to TRBJ1-1, with D uncertain. Germline lookup yields CDR1 DFQATT and CDR2 SNEGSKA (reference sequence). The CDR3 spans 20 residues. V shed 1 base and J shed 3 bases, with 30 bases lying between them. The CDR3 loop reads CSARVPEPGSLFGSDTEAFF. The DNA for the CDR3 is TGCAGTGCTAGAGTTCCCGAACCGGGCTCCCTGTTTGGTTCAGACACTGAAGCTTTCTTT.

This clone was seen repeatedly, ten times or more. The V gene is TRBV24-1, the J gene TRBJ2-3; possibly TRBD1 for D (6 bases). The CDR3 contains 17 residues. From germline, CDR1 is KGHDR and CDR2 SFDVKD. The V gene lost 4 bases and the J gene lost 1 base, with 17 bases spanning the gap. Here the CDR3 reads CATSDEKGGRGTDTQYF. The CDR3, as DNA: TGTGCCACCAGTGACGAAAAAGGGGGACGCGGCACAGATACGCAGTATTTT.

The sample holds many counts of this clone. This rearrangement joins TRBV6-1 to TRBJ2-7, with 8 positions matching TRBD2. Unmatched junction bases numbered 20, after V lost 4 bases and J lost 3 bases. This CDR3 has 19 amino acids. Germline V gene data show CDR1 as MNHNS and CDR2 as SASEGT. The CDR3 region has the DNA TGTGCCAGCAGTGTACGCCACAGAGATTCGGGACTAGAGTACTACGAGCAGTACTTC. Its translation: CASSVRHRDSGLEYYEQYF.

This clone was recorded many times. V is TRBV5-6 and J is TRBJ2-7; D is possibly TRBD1 or TRBD2 (7 bases each). Germline lookup yields CDR1 SGHDT and CDR2 YYEEEE. The CDR3 has 12 residues. V was clipped by 5 bases and J by 6 bases, with 12 bases between them. This CDR3 reads CASRGGGGEQYF. For the CDR3, the DNA is TGTGCCAGCAGGGGAGGGGGCGGCGAGCAGTACTTC. Together with reference TRBV5-6 and TRBJ2-7, the CDR3 gives the full variable domain: DAGVTQSPTHLIKTRGQQVTLRCSPKSGHDTVSWYQQALGQGPQFIFQYYEEEERQRGNFPDRFSGHQFPNYSSELNVNALLLGDSALYLCASRGGGGEQYFGPGTRLTVT.

This clone is termed medium-sized. The chain recombines TRBV6-1 with TRBJ2-1; no clear D. The germline CDR1 and CDR2 sequences are MNHNS and SASEGT. V was clipped by 7 bases and J by 0 bases, with 10 bases between them. This CDR3 has 14 amino acids. CDR3 bases: TGTGCCAGCACCAAACAGAGCTCCTACAATGAGCAGTTCTTC. Translating gives CASTKQSSYNEQFF.

V gene TRBV11-3 combines with J gene TRBJ2-1, with unresolved D. The CDR3 has 13 amino acids. Trimming shortened V by 6 bases and J by 6 bases, and 12 bases separated the two germline ends. Germline V lookup: CDR1 SGHNT, CDR2 YENEEA. The CDR3 protein is CASSTACVNEQFF. The CDR3 coding sequence is TGTGCCAGCAGTACAGCGTGTGTCAATGAGCAGTTCTTC.